Following are 17 T cell receptor beta chains from one sample sequenced in a study of T cells in Graves' hyperthyroidism and ophthalmopathy. Authors of the study amplified TCR beta CDR3 regions from RNA transcripts. With the HTBI primer set, the TCR CDR3 went through a first round of RT-PCR. Each CDR3 protein gets one entry after TCRdb re-called the multiplex PCR reads with MiXCR. The repertoire holds about 420,000 distinct CDR3 sequences, with roughly 13% as singletons. The sample comprised blood. Every receptor here comes from a young woman with Graves' hyperthyroidism.

This clonotype was seen ten or more times. V gene TRBV27 combines with J gene TRBJ1-1; a weak D match, TRBD1 (5 bases). V gave up 5 bases and J gave up 1 base, with 5 bases separating them. The CDR3 has 12 residues. Germline V gene data show CDR1 as MNHEY and CDR2 as SMNVEV (reference sequence). The CDR3 DNA is TGTGCCAGCAGTGGGGGGAACACTGAAGCTTTCTTT. It translates to CASSGGNTEAFF.

The rearrangement joins TRBV5-1 to TRBJ2-5; 7 nucleotides line up with TRBD1. The V gene end was trimmed by 4 bases and the J gene end by 1 base; junction bases not matched to a gene: 4. The CDR3 is 14 residues long. The germline CDR1 and CDR2 sequences are SGHRS and YFSETQ. DNA for the CDR3: TGCGCCAGCAGCCTACAGGGGATCCAAGAGACCCAGTACTTC. This encodes CASSLQGIQETQYF.

V and J are TRBV9 and TRBJ2-5; 7 bases agree with TRBD2. Germline V lookup: CDR1 SGDLS, CDR2 YYNGEE. Unmatched junction bases numbered 6, after V lost 4 bases and J lost 3 bases. The CDR3 is made up of 14 amino acids. CDR3 coding DNA: TGTGCCAGCAGCCCCCCAGGACTAGAAGAGACCCAGTACTTC. Residues: CASSPPGLEETQYF.

This clonotype has a count of ten or more. The chain employs TRBV10-3 and TRBJ2-1, with 13 bases aligning to TRBD2. CDR1 is ENHRY, CDR2 SYGVKD, per germline. With 8 bases clipped from V and 6 bases from J, the junction kept 7 bases outside the gene matches. This CDR3 comprises 15 residues. The CDR3 region has the DNA TGTGCCATCGGACTAGCGGGAGAAAGGAGCAATGAGCAGTTCTTC. Amino acid sequence: CAIGLAGERSNEQFF.

V is TRBV12-3 or TRBV12-4 and J is TRBJ2-2, with no clear D. The CDR3 is made up of 15 amino acids. V lost 6 bases and J lost 1, with 12 bases in between. The CDR3 reads CASRPAAGNTGELFF. Here the CDR3 DNA reads TGTGCCAGCAGACCGGCCGCCGGGAACACCGGGGAGCTGTTTTTT.

A few counts support this clonotype. This chain uses TRBV10-3 with TRBJ1-6, with D uncertain. Trimming took 6 bases from V and 7 from J, leaving 10 bases between them. This CDR3 contains 13 residues. The germline gives CDR1 ENHRY, CDR2 SYGVKD. This chain's CDR3 is CAISPLENSPLHF. The CDR3 DNA follows: TGTGCCATCAGCCCCCTCGAAAATTCACCCCTCCACTTT.

This clonotype came up a few times. The chain recombines TRBV19 with TRBJ1-1, with D possibly being TRBD1 (6 bases). CDR3 length: 13 residues. Trimming left V 3 bases short and J 4 bases short, with 9 bases between. Germline V gene data show CDR1 as LNHDA and CDR2 as SQIVND (reference sequence). CDR3 in amino acids: CASSIAGATEAFF. CDR3 DNA sequence: TGTGCCAGTAGTATTGCGGGGGCCACTGAAGCTTTCTTT.

This clonotype has at least ten counts. The chain couples TRBV10-1 to TRBJ1-5; D is unresolved. The CDR3 contains 13 residues. Germline V CDR1 and CDR2: WNHNN, SYGVQD (reference sequence). Trimming cost V 2 bases and J 7 bases, with 9 bases left between them. The CDR3 DNA reads TGCGCCAGCAGTGAGGGGGTTGGCCAGCCCCAGCATTTT. This encodes CASSEGVGQPQHF.

Worth noting for this clonotype: One end of the junction does not line up with germline, which may come from a read error. The chain joins TRBV28 to TRBJ1-5, with D unresolved. Looked up from germline, CDR1 is MDHEN and CDR2 is SYDVKM. This CDR3 is built from 14 residues. The CDR3 spells CASSLRDFNQPLHF. The CDR3 DNA reads TGTGCCAGCAGTTTACGGGATTTCAATCAGCCCCTGCATTTT. Looking up the rest from reference TRBV28 and TRBJ1-5 gives the full variable domain: DVKVTQSSRYLVKRTGEKVFLECVQDMDHENMFWYRQDPGLGLRLIYFSYDVKMKEKGDIPEGYSVSREKKERFSLILESASTNQTSMYLCASSLRDFNQPLHFGDGTRLSIL.

This clonotype was detected ten times or more. J is TRBJ2-6 and V is TRBV28; 8 nucleotides agree with TRBD1. Germline CDR1 is MDHEN and CDR2 is SYDVKM. The J segment lost 2 bases and the V segment lost 7 bases, leaving 13 bases of the junction unmatched. CDR3 length: 18 amino acids. The CDR3 nucleotides are TGTGCCAGCACCTCTCGCCAGGGGGCCAGGGCTGGGGCCAACGTCCTGACTTTC. This encodes CASTSRQGARAGANVLTF.

This clonotype has ten or more counts. The J gene is TRBJ1-1, the V gene TRBV11-2, with TRBD1 identical over 7 bases. Germline assignment: CDR1 SGHAT and CDR2 FQNNGV. The CDR3 has 16 residues. V gave up 1 base and J gave up 6 bases; unmatched junction bases: 11. CDR3 protein: CASSLGTGTRESEAFF. The CDR3 DNA is TGTGCCAGCAGCTTAGGGACAGGTACGAGAGAGTCTGAAGCTTTCTTT.

This clonotype has ten or more counts. The V and J genes are TRBV27 and TRBJ2-6; 8 bases align to TRBD1. Germline assignment: CDR1 MNHEY and CDR2 SMNVEV (reference sequence). CDR3 size: 17 residues. Trimming removed 6 bases from V and 0 bases from J; junction bases left unmatched: 7. CDR3 protein: CASRRTGLHSGANVLTF. The CDR3 nucleotides read TGTGCCAGCAGGAGGACAGGGCTCCACTCTGGGGCCAACGTCCTGACTTTC.

This clonotype was recorded many times. The chain has TRBV30 and TRBJ1-5, with unresolved D. CDR1 and CDR2 from the germline V gene are GTSNPN and SVGIG (reference sequence). The CDR3 extends over 14 amino acids. The V end lost 3 bases, the J end lost 1 base, and 10 bases lay between the germline ends. The CDR3 nucleotides read TGTGCCTGGAGCAACGCGGGAAGCAATCAGCCCCAGCATTTT. This gives the protein CAWSNAGSNQPQHF.

This clonotype has at least ten counts. V gene TRBV14 combines with J gene TRBJ1-2, with unresolved D. Trimming removed 0 bases from V and 0 bases from J, with 14 bases in between. The CDR3 covers 17 residues. Germline CDR1 is SGHDN and CDR2 is FVKESK. The CDR3 nucleotides read TGTGCCAGCAGCCAAGATCAAGGCGCCGGAGCTAACTATGGCTACACCTTC. Protein sequence: CASSQDQGAGANYGYTF.

The rearrangement links TRBV19 to TRBJ2-1; perhaps D is TRBD1 or TRBD2 (5 bases each). Germline V gene lookup returns CDR1 LNHDA and CDR2 SQIVND (reference sequence). The CDR3 has 15 residues. The V and J ends lost 4 bases and 7 bases respectively, with 17 bases between them. In DNA, the CDR3 is TGTGCCAGTAGTAGAGGGGTGTTCGAGTGGAATGAGCAGTTCTTC. Its protein is CASSRGVFEWNEQFF.

This chain links TRBV5-1 with TRBJ1-2, with a possible D match to TRBD1 (5 bases). Per germline, CDR1 SGHRS and CDR2 YFSETQ. The V and J ends lost 0 bases and 5 bases respectively, with 14 bases between them. CDR3 size: 15 residues. CDR3 sequence: CASSLAGPGTYGYTF. DNA of the CDR3: TGCGCCAGCAGCTTGGCCGGGCCAGGGACTTATGGCTACACCTTC.

The chain has TRBV7-2 and TRBJ2-5; TRBD2 matches 8 bases. Germline V gene data show CDR1 as SGHTA and CDR2 as FQGNSA. This CDR3 contains 15 residues. J gave up 1 base and V 6 bases, and 7 bases lay outside the gene matches. The CDR3 DNA is TGTGCCAGCAGAGCGGGGCTAGCGGGCCAAGAGACCCAGTACTTC. Amino acids: CASRAGLAGQETQYF.